This TCR beta chain was obtained from a study of graft-versus-host responses after intestinal transplantation. In the study overall: The transplants performed in recipients were multivisceral, liver-intestinal, or isolated intestinal.

Intraepithelial and lamina propria lymphocytes were freed from processed graft tissue. V lost 5 bases to trimming and J lost 2 bases, with 16 bases between them. CDR3 length: 15 residues. Germline V gives CDR1 MNHNY, CDR2 SVGAGI (reference sequence). Here immunoSEQ multiplex PCR was the method, and the copy in TCRdb shows in-frame clones only, minus some. The sample has 8,500 to 14,000 clones; around four fifths are singletons. The sequence was obtained from a human patient who received an intestinal transplant, so some T cells may come from the graft donor. Sequenced here: ileum tissue, sampled 23 days after intestinal transplant. V gene TRBV6-6 combines with J gene TRBJ2-7, with TRBD2 as a possible D gene (6 bases). The CDR3: CASSPPPGGPYEQYF. The CDR3, as DNA: TGTGCCAGCAGTCCTCCCCCCGGGGGACCCTACGAGCAGTACTTC.